The T cell receptor beta chain under discussion was sequenced for a study of cytomegalovirus exposure and HLA in healthy donors. PCR amplification relied on 60 Vbeta primers (plus 13 Jbeta primers). Profiled with immunoSEQ multiplex PCR; TCRdb holds only in-frame clones, not every one. The table records about 110,000 clones, around 76% of them present only once. The receptor was isolated from a middle-aged man in good health and CMV-seropositive. Sequenced material: PBMCs.

CDR3 sequence reads: CAWSGRAMELFF. CDR3 DNA sequence: TGTGCCTGGAGTGGGAGGGCGATGGAGCTGTTTTTT. V and J are TRBV30 and TRBJ2-2, with D possibly TRBD2 on 6 matching bases. Trimming stripped 1 base from V and 10 bases from J, with 10 bases between. The CDR3 has 12 amino acids. The germline V gene has CDR1 GTSNPN and CDR2 SVGIG (reference sequence).